Many counts were recorded for the clone carrying this TCR beta chain. Its antigen is currently unknown. This record comes from a study of T cells after posttransplantation cyclophosphamide. Cyclophosphamide on days +3 and +4 followed busulfan-fludarabine conditioning and a marrow graft. Sequencing was performed with immunoSEQ multiplex PCR; in TCRdb, only in-frame clones are kept and a portion is missing. The data list 7,000 or so clones, none observed once; 6% falls to the top ten. General study results and limits: Skin or GI-infiltrating T cells shared few TRB sequences with blood. Recipient CMV seropositivity and CMV reactivation strongly tracked TRB clonality.

Trimming removed 5 bases from V and 7 bases from J; junction bases left unmatched: 6. The CDR3 totals 14 residues. Germline loops: CDR1 SGHRS, CDR2 YFSETQ. The sample consisted of PBMCs, taken after allogeneic stem cell transplant with posttransplant cyclophosphamide. This chain joins TRBV5-1 and TRBJ1-4; 9 bases agree with TRBD1. The receptor's source is a female patient aged 45-65 years who received an allogeneic stem cell transplant from an unrelated donor, was CMV-positive, and had acute GVHD only. Some of these T cells may belong to the graft donor. CDR3 in DNA: TGCGCCAGCAGTCCGGGACAGGGAGGTGAAAAACTGTTTTTT. This translates into CASSPGQGGEKLFF. Together with reference TRBV5-1 and TRBJ1-4, the CDR3 gives the full variable domain: KAGVTQTPRYLIKTRGQQVTLSCSPISGHRSVSWYQQTPGQGLQFLFEYFSETQRNKGNFPGRFSGRQFSNSRSEMNVSTLELGDSALYLCASSPGQGGEKLFFGSGTQLSVL.